This entry lists 10 T cell receptor beta chains sequenced from one sample in a study of blood T cell repertoires in COVID-19. Method: immunoSEQ multiplex PCR; TCRdb's copy keeps in-frame clones and lacks some. Altogether fewer than 200,000 clones are present, less than 80% being singletons, with the ten largest covering about 20%. Sequencing input: PBMCs or T cells enriched from blood (not recorded which). These receptors all stem from a woman in her seventies in a cohort exposed to, infected with or recovered from COVID-19 (not recorded which).

J is TRBJ2-3 and V is TRBV5-4; 9 bases are a match to TRBD1. Germline CDR1 is SGHNT and CDR2 is YYREEE (reference sequence). CDR3 length equals 15 residues. V was pared by 3 bases and J by 1 base, with 3 bases of the junction left unmatched. CDR3 DNA: TGTGCCAGCAGCTCAGGGGACAGGGGCACAGATACGCAGTATTTT. Encoded protein: CASSSGDRGTDTQYF.

The chain employs TRBV27 and TRBJ2-3, with 8 nucleotides matching TRBD2. Germline V gene lookup returns CDR1 MNHEY and CDR2 SMNVEV (reference sequence). The CDR3 consists of 14 residues. After removal of 6 bases from V and 14 bases from J, the junction contained 16 bases not matched to a gene. CDR3 nucleotide sequence: TGTGCCAGCAGGCCGCATAGCGGGATTGCGAGATTGTATTTT. It translates to CASRPHSGIARLYF.

With respect to this clone: Other DNA sequences in this specimen translate into the identical CDR3. The chain combines TRBV7-9 with TRBJ1-2; 10 bases fit TRBD1. V shed 4 bases, J shed 3 bases, and the junction held 2 bases outside the gene matches. The CDR3 has 14 residues. CDR1 SEHNR and CDR2 FQNEAQ come from the germline V gene (reference sequence). The CDR3 DNA follows: TGTGCCAGCAGCTCTGGGACAGGGGACTATGGCTACACCTTC. Amino acid sequence: CASSSGTGDYGYTF.

The chain has TRBV5-4 and TRBJ2-5; TRBD2 matches 7 bases. Germline trimming cut 4 bases from V and 3 bases from J; bases unmatched to any gene: 12. The germline gives CDR1 SGHNT, CDR2 YYREEE (reference sequence). CDR3 size: 16 residues. CDR3 nucleotide sequence: TGTGCCAGCAGCCCTCGGCTGGGGGAGGGAGAAGAGACCCAGTACTTC. This sequence encodes CASSPRLGEGEETQYF.

This sequence joins TRBV11-2 and TRBJ2-1; D possibly corresponds to TRBD2 (5 bases). This CDR3 is 18 amino acids long. The germline V gene encodes CDR1 SGHAT and CDR2 FQNNGV. V was clipped by 4 bases and J by 2 bases, with 21 bases between them. In nucleotides, the CDR3 is TGTGCCAGCAGCTCTTCAGAAGCCCCGGGATTCCCCTACAATGAGCAGTTCTTC. Encoded protein: CASSSSEAPGFPYNEQFF. Supplemented by reference TRBV11-2 and TRBJ2-1, the full variable domain reads EAGVAQSPRYKIIEKRQSVAFWCNPISGHATLYWYQQILGQGPKLLIQFQNNGVVDDSQLPKDRFSAERLKGVDSTLKIQPAKLEDSAVYLCASSSSEAPGFPYNEQFFGPGTRLTVL.

J is TRBJ2-3 and V is TRBV2; tentatively, D is TRBD2 (5 bases). Deletions cut 4 bases from V and 4 bases from J, with 15 bases between. The germline CDR1 and CDR2 sequences are SNHLY and FYNNEI. The CDR3 loop spans 15 amino acids. The CDR3 spells CASSAQRQGSDTQYF. CDR3 DNA: TGTGCCAGCAGTGCTCAGCGGCAAGGGTCAGATACGCAGTATTTT.

This clone appeared a single time. This chain joins TRBV20-1 and TRBJ2-1, with 8 nucleotides matching TRBD2. This CDR3 region has 15 residues. V lost 3 bases and J lost 4; bases outside the gene matches: 8. Germline assignment: CDR1 DFQATT and CDR2 SNEGSKA (reference sequence). The CDR3: CSASPTSGYYNEQFF. In DNA, the CDR3 is TGCAGTGCTAGTCCCACTAGCGGTTATTACAATGAGCAGTTCTTC.

The genes are TRBV2 and TRBJ2-3; 13 bases are shared with TRBD2. V was clipped by 5 bases and J by 3 bases; unmatched bases: 5. The CDR3 is 16 residues long. Germline V gene lookup returns CDR1 SNHLY and CDR2 FYNNEI. The chain's CDR3 is CASSRGLAGETDTQYF. The CDR3 coding sequence is TGTGCCAGCAGTCGCGGACTAGCGGGAGAAACAGATACGCAGTATTTT.

This clone was seen a handful of times. This chain uses TRBV11-2 with TRBJ2-7, with 15 bases identical to TRBD2. V lost 4 bases to trimming and J lost 2 bases; unmatched junction nucleotides: 12. Germline CDR1 SGHAT, CDR2 FQNNGV. The CDR3 runs 19 residues. The DNA for the CDR3 is TGTGCCAGCAGCTCGGGACACCAGGGACTAGCGGGAGGAACCTACGAGCAGTACTTC. Translated: CASSSGHQGLAGGTYEQYF.

V usage is TRBV25-1 and J usage is TRBJ2-5; tentatively, D is TRBD2 (6 bases). This CDR3 is built from 14 residues. The germline V and J ends were trimmed by 1 base and 5 bases, with 11 bases remaining between them. Germline CDR1 is MGHDK and CDR2 is SYGVNS. This CDR3 reads CASSESGRGETQYF. CDR3 DNA: TGTGCCAGCAGTGAATCCGGGAGAGGGGAGACCCAGTACTTC.